These 14 T cell receptor beta chains were sequenced from one sample in a study of blood T cells in healthy people across ages. A second PCR of 7 to 11 cycles used a sample-barcoded 5' primer and a J-beta primer mix. In TCRdb, the 5' RACE reads were re-called with MiXCR into one record per CDR3 protein. This table holds roughly 1,800,000 distinct CDR3 sequences, less than 50% found once. Sequencing input: blood. The receptors were gathered from a woman between 40 and 50 years old in good health.

Notes on this clonotype: This clone may be a read error of a much larger clone one base away. The chain is built from TRBV6-2 or TRBV6-3 and TRBJ2-7, with D possibly matching TRBD1 (6 bases). Germline V lookup: CDR1 MNHEY, CDR2 SVGEGT. Trimming left V 5 bases short and J 9 bases short, with 11 bases between. This CDR3 contains 11 residues. The CDR3: CASSQGNGQYF. Written as DNA, the CDR3 is TGTGCCAGCAGTCAGGGGAACGGGCAGTACTTC.

This clonotype was recorded a few times. This rearrangement joins TRBV6-6 to TRBJ2-5, with 7 bases matching TRBD2. This CDR3 spans 14 amino acids. Germline assignment: CDR1 MNHNY and CDR2 SVGAGI (reference sequence). J lost 4 bases, V lost 4 bases, and 6 bases had no gene match. The chain's CDR3 is CASSSTERGETQYF. As DNA, the CDR3 is TGTGCCAGCAGTTCCACCGAGCGGGGAGAGACCCAGTACTTC.

The chain joins TRBV9 to TRBJ2-4; D possibly matches TRBD1 or TRBD2 (5 bases each). The J call may be faulty, since TRBJ2-7 better matches the DNA end. The germline V gene has CDR1 SGDLS and CDR2 YYNGEE. The CDR3 contains 14 residues. Written as DNA, the CDR3 is TGTGCCAGCAGCCCAGACGGGACCCTCTACGAGCAGTACTTC. Amino acid sequence: CASSPDGTLYEQYF.

V is TRBV29-1 and J is TRBJ2-3; a possible D gene is TRBD2 (6 bases). V lost 8 bases, J lost 2 bases, and 23 bases lay in between. The CDR3 is 16 residues long. Germline assignment: CDR1 SQVTM and CDR2 ANQGSEA. The CDR3 region has the DNA TGCAGCACAAATTCCGGGACTCAGGAAAACACAGATACGCAGTATTTT. It codes for CSTNSGTQENTDTQYF.

V usage is TRBV25-1 and J usage is TRBJ1-2; TRBD1 matches 7 bases. V shed 4 bases, J shed 2 bases, and the junction held 10 bases outside the gene matches. Germline assignment: CDR1 MGHDK and CDR2 SYGVNS. The CDR3 has 16 amino acids. The CDR3 nucleotides read TGTGCCAGCAGTGCGTCGAGACAGGGAACAAACTATGGCTACACCTTC. This sequence encodes CASSASRQGTNYGYTF.

The V gene is TRBV29-1, the J gene TRBJ2-3; D ambiguous. In germline, CDR1 is SQVTM, CDR2 ANQGSEA. Trimming left V 3 bases short and J 6 bases short, with 10 bases between. The CDR3 is 12 residues long. CDR3 in DNA: TGCAGCGTTGACTTTACGCGGGATACGCAGTATTTT. Encoded protein: CSVDFTRDTQYF.

Here the CDR3 DNA reads TGCATCACAAGGCAGGGACTGAATTCACCCCTCCACTTT. It encodes CITRQGLNSPLHF. The chain carries TRBV20-1 and TRBJ1-6; maybe TRBD1 (5 bases). The germline CDR1 and CDR2 sequences are DFQATT and SNEGSKA (reference sequence). The CDR3 is 13 amino acids.

This clonotype was recorded only once. The chain recombines TRBV12-3 or TRBV12-4 with TRBJ1-1; TRBD1 is a possible D gene (6 bases). The CDR3 has 15 amino acids. Trimming removed 4 bases from V and 2 bases from J, with 14 bases in between. CDR3 loop: CASSYRVGANTEAFF. The DNA of the CDR3 is TGTGCCAGCAGTTACAGGGTGGGGGCCAACACTGAAGCTTTCTTT.

In this sample, this clonotype turned up once. DNA for the CDR3: TGCGCCAGCAGCTTGGGTCGGGGCGCCGACTACAATGAGCAGTACTTC. Translating gives CASSLGRGADYNEQYF. V gene TRBV5-1 combines with J gene TRBJ2-5, with D perhaps given as TRBD1 or TRBD2 (5 bases each). Germline V gene data show CDR1 as SGHRS and CDR2 as YFSETQ. The CDR3 is made up of 16 amino acids. The ends were cut back, 0 bases at V and 11 bases at J, with 23 bases in the middle. The full variable domain, in which reference TRBV5-1 and TRBJ2-5 provide the parts outside the CDR3, is KAGVTQTPRYLIKTRGQQVTLSCSPISGHRSVSWYQQTPGQGLQFLFEYFSETQRNKGNFPGRFSGRQFSNSRSEMNVSTLELGDSALYLCASSLGRGADYNEQYFGPGTRLLVL.

The chain recombines TRBV4-1 with TRBJ2-1, with 7 nucleotides matching TRBD1. CDR3 length equals 15 residues. Germline-derived CDR1 and CDR2 are MGHRA and YSYEKL. J was trimmed by 7 bases and V by 1 base; bases with no gene match: 7. The CDR3 coding sequence is TGCGCCAGCAGCCAAGTATTGAGCAGGGGGAATGAGCAGTTCTTC. Protein product: CASSQVLSRGNEQFF.

The chain recombines TRBV20-1 with TRBJ1-1; 7 bases align to TRBD1. The CDR3 spans 16 residues. The germline V gene has CDR1 DFQATT and CDR2 SNEGSKA (reference sequence). J lost 1 base, V lost 3 bases, and 11 bases had no gene match. CDR3 in amino acids: CSARGGRGPQNTEAFF. CDR3 in DNA: TGCAGTGCTAGGGGCGGTAGGGGGCCCCAGAACACTGAAGCTTTCTTT.

CDR3 nucleotides: TGCAGCGTTGGTCACCCGTCGGGGGAAAAACTGTTTTTT. This translates into CSVGHPSGEKLFF. The V call is TRBV29-1, the J call TRBJ1-4; no clear D. V shed 4 bases and J shed 8 bases, with 14 bases lying between them. The CDR3 extends over 13 amino acids. Germline V gene sequence: CDR1 SQVTM, CDR2 ANQGSEA.

This clonotype has just a few counts. V usage is TRBV27 and J usage is TRBJ1-6, with D tentatively TRBD1 (5 bases). CDR3 size: 14 residues. Germline CDR1 is MNHEY and CDR2 is SMNVEV (reference sequence). Trimming cost V 9 bases and J 5 bases, with 14 bases left between them. The CDR3 loop is CASWTRRNNSPLHF. The CDR3, as DNA: TGTGCCAGTTGGACAAGGAGGAATAATTCACCCCTCCACTTT.

For this clonotype: Mismatch with germline at one junction end may stem from a read error. This rearrangement joins TRBV7-2 to TRBJ2-7; D unresolved. There are 14 residues in the CDR3. Germline CDR1 and CDR2: SGHTA and FQGNSA. For the CDR3, the DNA is TGTGCCGGCAGCTTAGACTCAGGACCAGTAGGGCAGTACTTC. This codes for CAGSLDSGPVGQYF.